This T cell receptor (beta chain) was retrieved from a study of shared clonotypes between healthy human individuals. Study-level points and caveats: The sole specimen, blood, was sampled, and tissue repertoires likely differ. Richness estimates generally favored naive over memory subsets. What limited the represented genetic and exposure-history diversity was the small number of donors. Lower generation probabilities were found for non-shared clonotypes than for those shared by all four donors.

CDR3 size: 17 residues. V was clipped by 7 bases and J by 2 bases; unmatched bases: 8. The germline V gene encodes CDR1 SNHLY and CDR2 FYNNEI. Sequenced by immunoSEQ multiplex PCR; TCRdb stores in-frame clones only, minus some. The sample contains about 2.4 million clones, approximately 93% of which appear only once. A note on this clone: The antigen is unknown.

The chain recombines TRBV2 with TRBJ2-6; 10 bases agree with TRBD1. Sample: naive CD4+ T cells from PBMCs. Subset meaning: CD45RA+ positively selected. The sequence was obtained from a man between 18 and 35 years old in good health. Some clones in this sample may be carry-over from other donors' samples. CDR3 region: CASTRDRGNPGANVLTF. The DNA of the CDR3 is TGTGCCAGCACCCGGGACAGGGGAAACCCTGGGGCCAACGTCCTGACTTTC.